Listed below are T cell receptor beta chains from one sample, sequenced in a study of cytomegalovirus exposure and HLA in healthy donors. The protocol was immunoSEQ multiplex PCR, while the TCRdb copy is restricted to in-frame clones and leaves out a portion. The sample lists about 130,000 clones, roughly 18% occurring once. Sequencing input: PBMCs. The source of these receptors is a female donor in good health and CMV-seropositive. The CDR3 runs from the conserved cysteine through the conserved F or W. The D gene is left open where the match is weak. Only part of the rows carry a size: once, few, many, or a class if the clone is expanded.

V,size,D,J,DNA,CDR3
TRBV19,few,NA,TRBJ1-2,TGTGCCAGTAGTACCCGAACCGACAGGACCTATGGCTACACCTTC,CASSTRTDRTYGYTF
TRBV29-1,few,NA,TRBJ1-2,TGCAGCGTTGAACCGATGGCGCAGGGGTATGGCTACACCTTC,CSVEPMAQGYGYTF
TRBV10-3,NA,NA,TRBJ1-6,TGTGCCATCAGTGAGTCCGCAGGGGAAGGTTATTCACCCCTCCACTTT,CAISESAGEGYSPLHF
TRBV7-9,NA,NA,TRBJ2-2,TGTGCCAGCAGCTTAGTTATCTCGAACACCGGGGAGCTGTTTTTT,CASSLVISNTGELFF
TRBV30,NA,TRBD1,TRBJ2-5,TGTGCCTGGGACAGGGGGGGAGAGACCCAGTACTTC,CAWDRGGETQYF
TRBV23-1,few,TRBD2,TRBJ2-7,TGCGCCAGCAGTCCCGCTAGCGGGAGGCCCTACGAGCAGTACTTC,CASSPASGRPYEQYF
TRBV5-1,NA,NA,TRBJ1-6,TGCGCCAGCAGCTCGGGGAACGCGGGGAATAATTCACCCCTCCACTTT,CASSSGNAGNNSPLHF
TRBV7-9,few,TRBD1,TRBJ1-1,TGTGCCAGCAGCTCGTTAACAGGGGTGAACACTGAAGCTTTCTTT,CASSSLTGVNTEAFF
TRBV5-1,few,NA,TRBJ1-1,TGCGCCAGCAGCTTGGAAGGGGGAAACACTGAAGCTTTCTTT,CASSLEGGNTEAFF
TRBV4-3,NA,NA,TRBJ1-6,TGCGCCAGCAGCCAAGTTCAGGGTCGGAATTCACCCCTCCACTTT,CASSQVQGRNSPLHF
TRBV18,NA,TRBD1,TRBJ1-2,TGTGCCAGCTCACCATATACAGGGGTGGAAGGCTACACCTTC,CASSPYTGVEGYTF
TRBV5-4,few,TRBD2,TRBJ2-7,TGTGCCAGCAGCTTAACTAGCGGGATCTGGTACGAGCAGTACTTC,CASSLTSGIWYEQYF
TRBV7-3,NA,TRBD2,TRBJ2-2,TGTGCCAGCAGCTTTATAGCGGGAGGGTACACCGGGGAGCTGTTTTTT,CASSFIAGGYTGELFF
TRBV28,NA,NA,TRBJ2-7,TGTGCCAGCAGTTCCCCCCCCGGGAGCGGTCAGTACTTC,CASSSPPGSGQYF
TRBV7-2,NA,NA,TRBJ2-2,TGTGCCAGCAGCCTAAACACCGGGGAGCTGTTTTTT,CASSLNTGELFF
TRBV30,NA,NA,TRBJ1-4,TGTGCCTGTTCACAGGTGGCTGGTTTTGAAAAACTGTTTTTT,CACSQVAGFEKLFF
TRBV4-3,NA,NA,TRBJ2-5,TGCGCCAGCAGCCCCCATCGGGCGGGACCCCAAGAGACCCAGTACTTC,CASSPHRAGPQETQYF
TRBV27,NA,TRBD2,TRBJ2-4,TGTGCCAGCAGTTTAGCGGGAGTAGCCAAAAACATTCAGTACTTC,CASSLAGVAKNIQYF
TRBV5-1,NA,TRBD2,TRBJ2-5,TGCGCCAGCAGTCCCACTAGCGGGGGGGCAGAGACCCAGTACTTC,CASSPTSGGAETQYF
TRBV5-6,few,TRBD1,TRBJ1-1,TGTGCCAGCAGCTTGACTCGGACAGGATGGAACACTGAAGCTTTCTTT,CASSLTRTGWNTEAFF
TRBV2,NA,TRBD2,TRBJ2-3,TGTGCCAGCCAAGTAGCGGGAGTTGGCACAGATACGCAGTATTTT,CASQVAGVGTDTQYF
TRBV29-1,NA,NA,TRBJ1-2,TGCAGCGTCCAAGCGGGGGGGGCCTATGGCTACACCTTC,CSVQAGGAYGYTF
TRBV29-1,NA,TRBD1,TRBJ2-6,TGCAGCGTTGAAGAATTAGGGACAGGGGGGACTGGGGCCAACGTCCTGACTTTC,CSVEELGTGGTGANVLTF
TRBV7-2,NA,NA,TRBJ1-3,TGTGCCAGCAGCTTATCCCTTGGAAACACCATATATTTT,CASSLSLGNTIYF